These T cell receptor beta chains were read from a single sample in a study of cytomegalovirus exposure and HLA in healthy donors. Profiled with immunoSEQ multiplex PCR; TCRdb holds only in-frame clones, not every one. The table has some 180,000 clones, roughly three quarters seen once. Sequencing was performed on PBMCs. These receptors were taken from a woman in her 30s in good health and CMV-seronegative. Both conserved end residues are part of each CDR3. The D gene is left open where the match is weak. Not every row has a clone size; where given, it reads once, few, many or a size class.

cdr3_aa | cdr3_nt | j_call | clone_size | d_call | v_call
CATGKAGEWDNEQFF | TGTGCCACCGGAAAGGCGGGAGAGTGGGACAATGAGCAGTTCTTC | TRBJ2-1 | - | TRBD2 | TRBV15
CASSSAGTTNEKLFF | TGTGCCAGCAGCTCGGCGGGGACAACTAATGAAAAACTGTTTTTT | TRBJ1-4 | - | - | TRBV9
CASSGRAGRWSYNEQFF | TGTGCCAGCAGTGGGCGGGCTGGGCGTTGGTCCTACAATGAGCAGTTCTTC | TRBJ2-1 | few | - | TRBV6-1
CASSLLRASLYTIYF | TGTGCCAGCAGCTTGCTGAGAGCCTCTTTATACACCATATATTTT | TRBJ1-3 | - | - | TRBV5-6
CASSILTSGSYEQYF | TGTGCCAGTAGTATACTGACTAGCGGATCCTACGAGCAGTACTTC | TRBJ2-7 | - | TRBD2 | TRBV19
CASSFDSGSQPQHF | TGTGCCAGCAGCTTCGATTCAGGGTCCCAGCCCCAGCATTTT | TRBJ1-5 | once | - | TRBV11-2
CAWSLGQGGGYTF | TGTGCCTGGAGTCTGGGACAGGGTGGTGGCTACACCTTC | TRBJ1-2 | - | TRBD1 | TRBV30
CASKTGVSGNTIYF | TGTGCCAGCAAGACAGGTGTCTCTGGAAACACCATATATTTT | TRBJ1-3 | - | - | TRBV6-5
CASREAGLAGTTDTQYF | TGCGCCAGCAGAGAGGCCGGACTAGCGGGAACCACAGATACGCAGTATTTT | TRBJ2-3 | once | TRBD2 | TRBV5-1
CASTLQDEKLFF | TGTGCCAGCACTTTGCAGGATGAAAAACTGTTTTTT | TRBJ1-4 | - | - | TRBV2
CASSTGQGLRNEQFF | TGTGCCAGTAGTACCGGACAGGGATTACGTAATGAGCAGTTCTTC | TRBJ2-1 | - | TRBD1 | TRBV19
CASSESGSTDTQYF | TGTGCCAGCAGCGAGAGCGGGAGCACAGATACGCAGTATTTT | TRBJ2-3 | - | - | TRBV9
CASGGRGALSPLHF | TGTGCCAGCGGTGGGAGGGGCGCCTTATCACCCCTCCACTTT | TRBJ1-6 | few | - | TRBV6-5
CASTLIVGGSEQYF | TGCGCCAGCACCCTTATTGTAGGGGGCTCCGAGCAGTACTTC | TRBJ2-7 | - | TRBD1 | TRBV5-1
CASSPRGIYGYTF | TGTGCCAGCAGCCCCCGGGGTATCTATGGCTACACCTTC | TRBJ1-2 | - | - | TRBV9
CASSLGGAWASTEAFF | TGTGCCAGCAGCTTAGGCGGGGCGTGGGCGAGCACTGAAGCTTTCTTT | TRBJ1-1 | - | - | TRBV7-2
CASSIISGGHNEQFF | TGTGCCAGTAGTATAATTAGCGGGGGGCACAATGAGCAGTTCTTC | TRBJ2-1 | - | TRBD2 | TRBV19
CASSPGQGNEQYF | TGTGCCAGCAGCCCGGGACAGGGAAACGAGCAGTACTTC | TRBJ2-7 | few | TRBD1 | TRBV7-7
CASSQARQGVNEQYF | TGCGCCAGCAGCCAAGCGCGACAGGGGGTCAACGAGCAGTACTTC | TRBJ2-7 | - | TRBD1 | TRBV4-1
CASSSQLSDRAPYEQYF | TGTGCCAGCAGCTCACAATTATCGGACAGGGCCCCCTACGAGCAGTACTTC | TRBJ2-7 | - | TRBD1 | TRBV7-9
CASSLAPGLAGGSYNEQFF | TGCGCCAGCAGCTTGGCGCCCGGACTAGCGGGAGGGTCCTACAATGAGCAGTTCTTC | TRBJ2-1 | - | TRBD2 | TRBV5-1
CASSQVGESYREQYF | TGTGCCAGCAGCCAAGTAGGAGAGAGTTATAGGGAGCAGTACTTC | TRBJ2-7 | - | - | TRBV4-2
CASSHKGIQGNTEAFF | TGTGCCAGCAGTCATAAGGGGATACAGGGGAACACTGAAGCTTTCTTT | TRBJ1-1 | - | - | TRBV27